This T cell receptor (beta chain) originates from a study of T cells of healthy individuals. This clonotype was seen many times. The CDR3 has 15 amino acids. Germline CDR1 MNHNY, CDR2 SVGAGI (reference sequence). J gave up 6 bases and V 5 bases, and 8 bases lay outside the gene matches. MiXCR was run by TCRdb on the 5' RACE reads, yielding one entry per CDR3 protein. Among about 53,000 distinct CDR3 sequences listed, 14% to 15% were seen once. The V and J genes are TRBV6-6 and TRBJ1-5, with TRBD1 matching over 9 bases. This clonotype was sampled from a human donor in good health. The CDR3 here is CASSRTGTGSQPQHF. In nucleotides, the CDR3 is TGTGCCAGCAGTCGTACCGGGACAGGGAGTCAGCCCCAGCATTTT.